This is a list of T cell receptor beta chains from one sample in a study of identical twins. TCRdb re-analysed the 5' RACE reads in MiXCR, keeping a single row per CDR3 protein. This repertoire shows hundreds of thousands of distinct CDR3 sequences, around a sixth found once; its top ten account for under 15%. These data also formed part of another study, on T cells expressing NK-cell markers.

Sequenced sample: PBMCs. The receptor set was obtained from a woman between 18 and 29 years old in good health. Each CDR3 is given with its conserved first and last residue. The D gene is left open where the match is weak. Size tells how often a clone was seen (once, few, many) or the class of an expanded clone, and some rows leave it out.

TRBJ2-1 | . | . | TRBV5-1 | CASSPRPFDEQFF | TGCGCCAGCAGCCCACGGCCCTTCGATGAGCAGTTCTTC
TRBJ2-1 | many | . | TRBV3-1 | CASSRSGYEQFF | TGTGCCAGCAGCCGATCTGGGTATGAGCAGTTCTTC
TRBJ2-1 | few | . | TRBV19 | CASSIGRTEQFF | TGTGCCAGTAGTATAGGTCGAACCGAGCAGTTCTTC
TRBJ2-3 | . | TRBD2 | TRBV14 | CASSQGPAGSTDTQYF | TGTGCCAGCAGCCAAGGCCCAGCGGGGAGCACAGATACGCAGTATTTT
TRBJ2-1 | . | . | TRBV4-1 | CASSQDGLVGNEQFF | TGCGCCAGCAGCCAAGATGGGCTAGTGGGCAATGAGCAGTTCTTC
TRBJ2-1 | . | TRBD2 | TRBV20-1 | CSARMVAGGKNEQFF | TGCAGTGCTAGAATGGTAGCGGGAGGGAAAAATGAGCAGTTCTTC
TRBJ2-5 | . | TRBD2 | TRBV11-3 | CASSLGTSGSGTQYF | TGTGCCAGCAGCTTGGGGACTAGCGGGAGCGGGACCCAGTACTTC
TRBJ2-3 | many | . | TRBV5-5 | CASSLGATDTQYF | TGTGCCAGCAGCTTAGGAGCAACAGATACGCAGTATTTT
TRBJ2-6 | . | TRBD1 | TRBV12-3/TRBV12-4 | CASSPSDRVGANVLTF | TGTGCCAGCAGTCCCTCGGACAGGGTCGGGGCCAACGTCCTGACTTTC
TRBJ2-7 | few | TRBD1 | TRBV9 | CASSAQDRGDSYEQYF | TGTGCCAGCAGTGCCCAGGACAGGGGGGACTCCTACGAGCAGTACTTC
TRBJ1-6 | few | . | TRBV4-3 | CASSQEGPGRWSSYNSPLHF | TGCGCCAGCAGCCAAGAGGGCCCGGGACGGTGGAGCTCCTATAATTCACCCCTCCACTTT
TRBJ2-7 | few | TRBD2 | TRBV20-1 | CSASRAGGPHRSYEQYF | TGCAGTGCTAGTCGGGCGGGAGGGCCACACCGCTCCTACGAGCAGTACTTC
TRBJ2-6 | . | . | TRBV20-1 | CSAILKGVKAGANVLTF | TGCAGTGCTATTTTGAAGGGGGTTAAAGCTGGGGCCAACGTCCTGACTTTC
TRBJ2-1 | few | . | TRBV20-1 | CSGWAHYNEQFF | TGCAGTGGCTGGGCCCACTACAATGAGCAGTTCTTC
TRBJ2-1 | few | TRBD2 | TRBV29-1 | CSAARLAGVNEQFF | TGCAGCGCCGCGAGACTAGCGGGAGTCAATGAGCAGTTCTTC
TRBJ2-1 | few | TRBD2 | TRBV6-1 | CASSALVSGRENEQFF | TGTGCCAGCAGTGCCCTAGTTAGCGGGAGGGAGAATGAGCAGTTCTTC
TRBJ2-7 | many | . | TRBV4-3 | CASSQVAGRWLYEQYF | TGCGCCAGCAGCCAAGTGGCGGGGAGGTGGCTCTACGAGCAGTACTTC
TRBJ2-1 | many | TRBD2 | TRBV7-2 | CASSFKREVEQFF | TGTGCCAGCAGCTTCAAGCGGGAGGTTGAGCAGTTCTTC
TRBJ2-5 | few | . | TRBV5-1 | CASSRGHREETQYF | TGCGCCAGCAGCCGTGGCCACAGAGAAGAGACCCAGTACTTC
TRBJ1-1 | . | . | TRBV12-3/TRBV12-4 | CASRPTGGLGPRGAEAFF | TGTGCCAGCAGACCCACCGGAGGGTTGGGGCCCCGAGGGGCTGAAGCTTTCTTT
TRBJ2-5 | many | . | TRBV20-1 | CSARGRGETQYF | TGCAGTGCTAGAGGGAGGGGGGAGACCCAGTACTTC
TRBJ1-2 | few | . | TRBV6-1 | CASSDARDYYGYTF | TGTGCCAGCAGCGACGCGAGGGACTACTATGGCTACACCTTC
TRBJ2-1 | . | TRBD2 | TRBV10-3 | CAIIPRLGGGAHEQFF | TGTGCCATCATCCCCCGACTGGGCGGGGGGGCCCATGAGCAGTTCTTC
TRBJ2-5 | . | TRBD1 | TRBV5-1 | CASSLYTGETTQYF | TGCGCCAGCAGCTTGTATACAGGGGAGACGACCCAGTACTTC
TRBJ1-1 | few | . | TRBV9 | CASSAADTNTEAFF | TGTGCCAGCAGCGCTGCTGACACGAACACTGAAGCTTTCTTT
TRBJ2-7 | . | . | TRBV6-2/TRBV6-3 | CAVSGTRSYEQYF | TGTGCCGTCTCCGGGACTCGCAGCTACGAGCAGTACTTC
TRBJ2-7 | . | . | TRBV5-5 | CASSQHSGATYEQYF | TGTGCCAGCAGCCAGCACTCGGGAGCCACCTACGAGCAGTACTTC
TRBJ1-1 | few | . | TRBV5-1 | CASSLTPAMNTEAFF | TGCGCCAGCAGCTTGACACCCGCCATGAACACTGAAGCTTTCTTT
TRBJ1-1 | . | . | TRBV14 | CASSQLFEAFF | TGTGCCAGCAGCCAACTATTTGAAGCTTTCTTT
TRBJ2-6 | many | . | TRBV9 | CASSIIANSGANVLTF | TGTGCCAGCAGCATAATAGCGAACTCTGGGGCCAACGTCCTGACTTTC
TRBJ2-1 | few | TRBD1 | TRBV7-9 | CASSLDRAHEQFF | TGTGCCAGCAGCTTGGACAGGGCCCATGAGCAGTTCTTC
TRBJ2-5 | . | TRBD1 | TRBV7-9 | CASSSGGQGAQETQYF | TGTGCCAGCAGCTCCGGGGGACAGGGGGCGCAAGAGACCCAGTACTTC
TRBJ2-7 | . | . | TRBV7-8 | CASSVPGGPYEQYF | TGTGCCAGCAGCGTTCCAGGTGGTCCCTACGAGCAGTACTTC
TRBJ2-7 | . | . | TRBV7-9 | CASSLRQDSYEQYF | TGTGCCAGCAGCTTAAGACAGGACTCCTACGAGCAGTACTTC
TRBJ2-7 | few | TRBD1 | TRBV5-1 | CASSPGQENYEQYF | TGCGCCAGCAGCCCCGGACAGGAGAACTACGAGCAGTACTTC
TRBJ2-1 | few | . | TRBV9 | CASSSRVGPSYNEQFF | TGTGCCAGCAGCTCACGAGTGGGGCCCTCCTACAATGAGCAGTTCTTC
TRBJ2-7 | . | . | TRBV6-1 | CASSLLTRSTEQYF | TGTGCCAGCAGCCTCCTAACTAGAAGTACCGAGCAGTACTTC
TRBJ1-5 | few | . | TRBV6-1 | CASSEVGGVQPQHF | TGTGCCAGCAGTGAAGTAGGGGGGGTCCAGCCCCAGCATTTT
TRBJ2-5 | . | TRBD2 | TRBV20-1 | CSARPQSGSAPETQYF | TGCAGTGCTAGACCCCAAAGCGGGAGCGCGCCAGAGACCCAGTACTTC
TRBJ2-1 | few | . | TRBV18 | CASSPPTAYNEQFF | TGTGCCAGCTCACCACCGACAGCCTACAATGAGCAGTTCTTC
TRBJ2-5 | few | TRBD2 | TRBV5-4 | CASSRRTSGDEETQYF | TGTGCCAGCAGCAGAAGGACTAGCGGGGACGAAGAGACCCAGTACTTC
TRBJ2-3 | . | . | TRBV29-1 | CSVKLAAGTDTQYF | TGCAGCGTAAAACTAGCAGCCGGCACAGATACGCAGTATTTT
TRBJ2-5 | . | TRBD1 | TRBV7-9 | CASSRGTGSRETQYF | TGTGCCAGCAGCCGCGGGACAGGGAGTAGGGAGACCCAGTACTTC
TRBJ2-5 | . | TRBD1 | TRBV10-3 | CAISETSDRGGETQYF | TGTGCCATCAGTGAGACTTCGGACAGGGGCGGTGAGACCCAGTACTTC
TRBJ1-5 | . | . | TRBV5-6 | CASSQGIGNQPQHF | TGTGCCAGCAGCCAGGGGATTGGGAATCAGCCCCAGCATTTT